The 15 T cell receptor beta chains reported below all come from one sample, sequenced in a study of blood T cells in healthy people across ages. Through a sample-barcoded 5' primer and a J-beta primer mix, a second PCR was run for roughly 7 to 12 cycles. TCRdb re-analysed the 5' RACE reads in MiXCR, keeping a single row per CDR3 protein. The data contain about 830,000 distinct CDR3 sequences, roughly 64% of them singletons. Sequencing was performed on blood. The source is a man younger than 45 in good health.

CDR3: CASSVGFGYTF. CDR3 coding DNA: TGTGCCAGCAGTGTAGGGTTTGGCTACACCTTC. This chain joins TRBV25-1 and TRBJ1-2, with no clear D. Germline CDR1 is MGHDK and CDR2 is SYGVNS. CDR3 size: 11 residues. The ends were cut back, 4 bases at V and 7 bases at J, with 7 bases in the middle.

The rearrangement links TRBV6-5 to TRBJ2-5; D is unclear. Trimming left V 6 bases short and J 2 bases short, with 10 bases between. CDR1 and CDR2 from the germline V gene are MNHEY and SVGAGI. The CDR3 is 13 residues long. CDR3 coding DNA: TGTGCCAGCAGACGAGGACGGCAAGAGACCCAGTACTTC. Translated, it gives CASRRGRQETQYF.

This clonotype has just a few counts. The rearrangement links TRBV25-1 to TRBJ1-6; no reliable D call. The V end lost 7 bases, the J end lost 14 bases, and 15 bases lay between the germline ends. CDR1 and CDR2 (germline): MGHDK, SYGVNS. This CDR3 is built from 12 residues. The CDR3 spells CASIDSSGTLHF. CDR3 DNA sequence: TGTGCCAGCATAGATTCTTCGGGGACCCTCCACTTT.

The V gene is TRBV4-1, the J gene TRBJ2-1; no firm D call. The J call may be faulty, since TRBJ2-7 better matches the DNA end. CDR3 length: 14 residues. The germline gives CDR1 MGHRA, CDR2 YSYEKL. The CDR3 loop is CASSSYTKSYEQYF. CDR3 coding DNA: TGCGCCAGCAGCTCGTACACTAAGTCCTACGAGCAGTACTTC.

The table lists this clonotype with a few counts. The chain links TRBV7-2 to TRBJ2-7, with TRBD1 matching over 12 bases. CDR3 size: 17 residues. CDR1 is SGHTA, CDR2 FQGNSA, per germline. V was pared by 6 bases and J by 0 bases, with 9 bases of the junction left unmatched. In DNA form, the CDR3 reads TGTGCCAGCAGTTTGGGACAGGGGGCCCGAAGCTCCTACGAGCAGTACTTC. Translating gives CASSLGQGARSSYEQYF.

This clonotype was seen a few times. CDR3 region: CASSYSGLMNTEAFF. CDR3 sequence (DNA): TGTGCCAGCAGTTACAGCGGTTTAATGAACACTGAAGCTTTCTTT. The rearrangement joins TRBV6-5 to TRBJ1-1; D is ambiguous. This CDR3 region has 15 residues. V was cut by 2 bases and J by 0 bases, with 10 bases left in between. Germline V gene sequence: CDR1 MNHEY, CDR2 SVGAGI.

This rearrangement joins TRBV29-1 to TRBJ2-7; 13 positions match TRBD2. The CDR3 is made up of 16 amino acids. V shed 1 base and J 3 bases; nucleotides not matched to a gene: 6. Germline loops: CDR1 SQVTM, CDR2 ANQGSEA. The CDR3 spells CSVEGGTSGKDYEQYF. CDR3 in DNA: TGCAGCGTTGAAGGGGGGACTAGCGGGAAGGACTACGAGCAGTACTTC.

CDR3 DNA sequence: TGCGCCAGCAGTGACGAGTTGAACACTGAAGCTTTCTTT. Its translation: CASSDELNTEAFF. V gene TRBV10-1 combines with J gene TRBJ1-1; no clear D gene. Germline V gene lookup returns CDR1 WNHNN and CDR2 SYGVQD (reference sequence). The CDR3 covers 13 residues. Trimming cost V 3 bases and J 0 bases, with 5 bases left between them.

This chain uses TRBV7-6 with TRBJ2-1; 7 bases match TRBD2. The germline gives CDR1 SGHVS, CDR2 FNYEAQ. Unmatched junction bases numbered 2, after V lost 5 bases and J lost 4 bases. This CDR3 is 13 amino acids long. CDR3 sequence reads: CASSDSGYNEQFF. DNA for the CDR3: TGTGCCAGCAGCGATAGCGGGTACAATGAGCAGTTCTTC.

The genes are TRBV20-1 and TRBJ2-1; D may correspond to TRBD1 or TRBD2 (5 bases each). V lost 0 bases and J 9 bases, leaving 9 bases between the germline ends. The CDR3 has 12 residues. The germline V gene has CDR1 DFQATT and CDR2 SNEGSKA (reference sequence). The CDR3 DNA sequence: TGCAGTGCTAGAGAGTACGGGACTGAGCAGTTCTTC. Translated: CSAREYGTEQFF.

This clonotype was seen a handful of times. This sequence joins TRBV6-4 and TRBJ2-1; TRBD2 matches at 11 bases. Unmatched junction bases numbered 11, after V lost 8 bases and J lost 8 bases. The CDR3 is 15 residues long. CDR1 and CDR2 from the germline V gene are MRHNA and SNTAGT. In DNA form, the CDR3 reads TGTGCCAGCTCTACGGCCTTAGCGGGAGGGGATGAGCAGTTCTTC. Residues: CASSTALAGGDEQFF.

Worth noting for this clonotype: A read error is possible here, since a much larger clone lies one base away. DNA for the CDR3: TGTGCCAGCAGCCCCGACGGGGTCTCCTACGAGCAGTACTTC. Its protein is CASSPDGVSYEQYF. This rearrangement joins TRBV9 to TRBJ2-7, with a weak D call TRBD2 (5 bases). The germline V gene has CDR1 SGDLS and CDR2 YYNGEE. The CDR3 sequence is 14 residues long. The V gene lost 4 bases and the J gene lost 0 bases, with 11 bases spanning the gap.

The chain has TRBV20-1 and TRBJ2-5; possibly TRBD2 for D (6 bases). Germline assignment: CDR1 DFQATT and CDR2 SNEGSKA (reference sequence). Trimming pared 5 bases from V and 1 base from J, leaving 17 bases between. The CDR3 totals 15 residues. The CDR3 nucleotides are TGCAGTGCTGACCCCCAAGGACTACCCCAAGAGACCCAGTACTTC. This encodes CSADPQGLPQETQYF.

V gene TRBV4-1 combines with J gene TRBJ2-1; TRBD2 matches 8 bases. The CDR3 runs 17 residues. V lost 3 bases to trimming and J lost 7 bases; unmatched junction nucleotides: 14. The germline V gene encodes CDR1 MGHRA and CDR2 YSYEKL. The CDR3 DNA is TGCGCCAGCAGCCAGCTCCCCGGGACTAGTGGGAAGAATGAGCAGTTCTTC. As protein: CASSQLPGTSGKNEQFF.

The CDR3 is CASSQDPPGGSKEKLFF. The CDR3 DNA reads as TGCGCCAGCAGCCAAGATCCCCCCGGGGGTAGTAAGGAAAAACTGTTTTTT. This chain joins TRBV4-3 and TRBJ1-4; TRBD1 is a possible D gene (5 bases). The ends were cut back, 0 bases at V and 8 bases at J, with 19 bases in the middle. This CDR3 is 17 amino acids long. Germline CDR1 is LGHNA and CDR2 is YSLEER.